A single sample gave rise to the 24 T cell receptor beta chains below, sequenced in a study of T cell responses to AZD1222 COVID-19 vaccine. Libraries were prepared by immunoSEQ multiplex PCR; TCRdb keeps only in-frame clonotypes and omits some of them. The table records approximately 140,000 clones, 91% of them present only once. The source material was peripheral blood, sampled 28 days after the second AZD1222 dose. The source is an adult who received the AZD1222 COVID-19 vaccine.

This chain links TRBV10-3 with TRBJ1-2; the D gene is possibly TRBD1 (6 bases). Trimming shortened V by 9 bases and J by 4 bases, and 15 bases separated the two germline ends. This CDR3 comprises 13 residues. Germline V gene data show CDR1 as ENHRY and CDR2 as SYGVKD. The CDR3 sequence is CAITSQGFYGYTF. In DNA, the CDR3 is TGTGCCATAACTAGTCAGGGGTTCTATGGCTACACCTTC.

This chain joins TRBV19 and TRBJ1-5; TRBD1 is a possible D gene (5 bases). The CDR3 has 15 residues. Per germline, CDR1 LNHDA and CDR2 SQIVND (reference sequence). V lost 5 bases and J 7 bases, leaving 18 bases between the germline ends. The DNA for the CDR3 is TGTGCCAGTAGTGGGACGGTGGGAAGTGTCCAGCCCCAGCATTTT. It codes for CASSGTVGSVQPQHF.

The chain recombines TRBV5-1 with TRBJ2-3; 11 bases are a match to TRBD2. Per germline, CDR1 SGHRS and CDR2 YFSETQ. Trimming removed 0 bases from V and 6 bases from J; junction bases left unmatched: 12. The CDR3 is 18 residues long. The CDR3 region is CASSLAATSGTEGDTQYF. Here the CDR3 DNA reads TGCGCCAGCAGCTTGGCTGCGACTAGCGGGACCGAAGGGGATACGCAGTATTTT. Full variable domain (remainder filled in from reference TRBV5-1 and TRBJ2-3): KAGVTQTPRYLIKTRGQQVTLSCSPISGHRSVSWYQQTPGQGLQFLFEYFSETQRNKGNFPGRFSGRQFSNSRSEMNVSTLELGDSALYLCASSLAATSGTEGDTQYFGPGTRLTVL.

The rearrangement links TRBV14 to TRBJ1-1; unclear D gene. This CDR3 has 13 amino acids. Looked up from germline, CDR1 is SGHDN and CDR2 is FVKESK. Trimming removed 2 bases from V and 11 bases from J, with 15 bases in between. CDR3 in DNA: TGTGCCAGCAGCCAACATCTGACAATGCCCGCTTTCTTT. As protein: CASSQHLTMPAFF. The variable domain in full, completed from reference TRBV14 and TRBJ1-1, reads EAGVTQFPSHSVIEKGQTVTLRCDPISGHDNLYWYRRVMGKEIKFLLHFVKESKQDESGMPNNRFLAERTGGTYSTLKVQPAELEDSGVYFCASSQHLTMPAFFGQGTRLTVV.

The chain links TRBV19 to TRBJ1-4, with a weak D call TRBD1 (5 bases). CDR1 LNHDA and CDR2 SQIVND come from the germline V gene (reference sequence). V lost 6 bases and J 4 bases, leaving 15 bases between the germline ends. The CDR3 consists of 15 residues. The CDR3, as DNA: TGTGCCAGTAGCTTTCAGGGCGCCGGTAATGAAAAACTGTTTTTT. Its protein is CASSFQGAGNEKLFF. The full variable domain, in which reference TRBV19 and TRBJ1-4 provide the parts outside the CDR3, is DGGITQSPKYLFRKEGQNVTLSCEQNLNHDAMYWYRQDPGQGLRLIYYSQIVNDFQKGDIAEGYSVSREKKESFPLTVTSAQKNPTAFYLCASSFQGAGNEKLFFGSGTQLSVL.

This sequence joins TRBV7-3 and TRBJ2-5, with 8 bases lining up with TRBD2. CDR1 SGHTA and CDR2 FQGTGA come from the germline V gene. The CDR3 is 15 residues long. Germline trimming cut 4 bases from V and 1 base from J; bases unmatched to any gene: 5. The CDR3 spells CASSSGGAVQETQYF. The CDR3 DNA is TGTGCCAGCAGCTCCGGGGGGGCAGTCCAAGAGACCCAGTACTTC. Using reference TRBV7-3 and TRBJ2-5 for the parts outside the CDR3, the full variable domain is GAGVSQTPSNKVTEKGKYVELRCDPISGHTALYWYRQSLGQGPEFLIYFQGTGAADDSGLPNDRFFAVRPEGSVSTLKIQRTERGDSAVYLCASSSGGAVQETQYFGPGTRLLVL.

The CDR3 sequence is CASSSRRTNNEQFF. The DNA of the CDR3 is TGTGCCAGCAGCTCCCGGAGGACTAACAATGAGCAGTTCTTC. The chain combines TRBV7-2 with TRBJ2-1, with D perhaps matching TRBD2 (6 bases). Germline assignment: CDR1 SGHTA and CDR2 FQGNSA. Trimming removed 4 bases from V and 5 bases from J, with 12 bases in between. The CDR3 length is 14 residues.

The gene calls are TRBV7-2 and TRBJ2-3; TRBD1 might be the D (6 bases). The CDR3 totals 14 residues. CDR1 and CDR2 (germline): SGHTA, FQGNSA. Trimming took off 0 bases at V and 5 bases at J, with 9 bases between the two ends. CDR3 sequence (DNA): TGTGCCAGCAGCTTAGCCCCAGGGGAAGATACGCAGTATTTT. It specifies CASSLAPGEDTQYF.

V is TRBV30 and J is TRBJ1-2; no firm D call. This CDR3 region has 13 residues. Deletions cut 4 bases from V and 2 bases from J, with 11 bases between. Germline assignment: CDR1 GTSNPN and CDR2 SVGIG (reference sequence). The CDR3 loop reads CAWNVRLNYGYTF. CDR3 DNA sequence: TGTGCCTGGAACGTCAGGCTAAACTATGGCTACACCTTC.

The genes are TRBV29-1 and TRBJ2-1, with D tentatively TRBD1 (5 bases). Deletions cut 4 bases from V and 8 bases from J, with 18 bases between. Germline CDR1 reads SQVTM; CDR2 reads ANQGSEA. The CDR3 is 14 residues long. The DNA of the CDR3 is TGCAGCGTTGGGTCCCCGACCAGACAGTATGAGCAGTTCTTC. As protein: CSVGSPTRQYEQFF.

This sequence joins TRBV5-1 and TRBJ2-5; 7 positions match TRBD2. The CDR3 consists of 14 residues. Germline-derived CDR1 and CDR2 are SGHRS and YFSETQ. V gave up 4 bases and J gave up 2 bases; unmatched junction bases: 5. Written as DNA, the CDR3 is TGCGCCAGCAGCCCAGGGACTATACAAGAGACCCAGTACTTC. It is translated as CASSPGTIQETQYF.

The chain joins TRBV5-6 to TRBJ2-2, with 7 bases matching TRBD1. J was trimmed by 3 bases and V by 2 bases; bases with no gene match: 7. The CDR3 is 16 amino acids. CDR1 is SGHDT, CDR2 YYEEEE, per germline. The CDR3 DNA follows: TGTGCCAGCAGCTTCGGGACAGCTGGGTACACCGGGGAGCTGTTTTTT. Protein product: CASSFGTAGYTGELFF.

This clone was counted once. This rearrangement joins TRBV19 to TRBJ2-1, with no clear D. Trimming stripped 2 bases from V and 0 bases from J, with 11 bases between. The germline V gene encodes CDR1 LNHDA and CDR2 SQIVND (reference sequence). This CDR3 is 16 amino acids long. Here the CDR3 DNA reads TGTGCCAGTAGTATATACGGCGCCAGCTCCTACAATGAGCAGTTCTTC. The encoded protein is CASSIYGASSYNEQFF.

This chain joins TRBV27 and TRBJ1-5; D is possibly TRBD1 (6 bases). V dropped 3 bases and J dropped 8 bases, with 11 bases sitting between them. Germline V gene lookup returns CDR1 MNHEY and CDR2 SMNVEV (reference sequence). The CDR3 length is 13 residues. The CDR3 coding sequence is TGTGCCAGCAGTTTTTGGCCAGGGGAGCCCCAGCATTTT. Its protein product is CASSFWPGEPQHF.

V and J are TRBV11-2 and TRBJ1-1; no firm D call. Trimming shortened V by 1 base and J by 6 bases, and 12 bases separated the two germline ends. CDR3 size: 14 residues. CDR1 and CDR2 (germline): SGHAT, FQNNGV. CDR3 residues: CASSLVKGIAEAFF. The CDR3 DNA follows: TGTGCCAGCAGCTTAGTCAAAGGGATTGCTGAAGCTTTCTTT.

The chain uses TRBV10-3 and TRBJ1-4; D perhaps matches TRBD1 (6 bases). Germline values: CDR1 ENHRY, CDR2 SYGVKD. The CDR3 consists of 15 residues. Trimming shortened V by 6 bases and J by 5 bases, and 16 bases separated the two germline ends. CDR3 DNA: TGTGCCATCAGGAAGGAGACAGGTTTAAATGAAAAACTGTTTTTT. Translating gives CAIRKETGLNEKLFF.

This clone was seen only once. The V call is TRBV28, the J call TRBJ1-2; 10 bases line up with TRBD1. The CDR3 extends over 17 amino acids. The V gene end was trimmed by 6 bases and the J gene end by 1 base; junction bases not matched to a gene: 11. CDR1 is MDHEN and CDR2 is SYDVKM in the germline V gene. Here the CDR3 reads CASSPGTGVGGNYGYTF. The CDR3 coding sequence is TGTGCCAGCAGCCCTGGGACAGGGGTGGGTGGTAACTATGGCTACACCTTC.

The V and J genes are TRBV4-1 and TRBJ1-4; 8 nucleotides agree with TRBD1. Per germline, CDR1 MGHRA and CDR2 YSYEKL. This CDR3 contains 16 residues. The junction had 6 bases not matched to a gene; V was cut back by 3 bases and J by 3 bases. The CDR3 sequence: CASSHIQGGANEKLFF. The CDR3 region has the DNA TGCGCCAGCAGCCATATACAGGGGGGGGCTAATGAAAAACTGTTTTTT.

This clone has a single count. The gene calls are TRBV6-5 and TRBJ1-3, with D unclear. The germline V gene has CDR1 MNHEY and CDR2 SVGAGI. V shed 0 bases and J shed 4 bases, with 10 bases lying between them. This CDR3 is built from 15 residues. CDR3 DNA: TGTGCCAGCAGTTACTCTGGCAGGTTGGGAAACACCATATATTTT. Its translation: CASSYSGRLGNTIYF.

Written as DNA, the CDR3 is TGTGCCAGTAGTGCCGGGACAGGGGGCTACGAGCAGTACTTC. This sequence encodes CASSAGTGGYEQYF. This sequence joins TRBV19 and TRBJ2-7; 11 positions match TRBD1. V trimming: 5 bases; J trimming: 3 bases; junction bases outside the gene matches: 3. Germline V gene lookup returns CDR1 LNHDA and CDR2 SQIVND (reference sequence). The CDR3 spans 14 residues.

The V gene is TRBV7-2, the J gene TRBJ1-4, with D possibly being TRBD1 (6 bases). Germline V lookup: CDR1 SGHTA, CDR2 FQGNSA. The V end lost 0 bases, the J end lost 3 bases, and 8 bases lay between the germline ends. The length of the CDR3 is 15 residues. The CDR3 DNA follows: TGTGCCAGCAGCTTAGCGGGGGGGCCTAATGAAAAACTGTTTTTT. This codes for CASSLAGGPNEKLFF.

The chain carries TRBV18 and TRBJ2-2; D unresolved. The CDR3 is made up of 14 amino acids. Germline CDR1 is KGHSH and CDR2 is LQKENI. The V end lost 5 bases, the J end lost 4 bases, and 11 bases lay between the germline ends. CDR3: CASSAASPTGELFF. For the CDR3, the DNA is TGTGCCAGCTCAGCGGCTAGTCCCACCGGGGAGCTGTTTTTT.

The chain recombines TRBV5-1 with TRBJ2-3; D remains unclear. The CDR3 has 15 amino acids. Germline CDR1 is SGHRS and CDR2 is YFSETQ. The V end was cut by 0 bases, the J end by 0 bases, with 8 bases between. CDR3 DNA sequence: TGCGCCAGCAGCTTGGACCCGTCGAGCACAGATACGCAGTATTTT. Residues: CASSLDPSSTDTQYF.

V and J are TRBV7-3 and TRBJ2-5; D is unresolved. This CDR3 region has 13 residues. Germline assignment: CDR1 SGHTA and CDR2 FQGTGA. V gave up 0 bases and J gave up 4 bases, with 6 bases separating them. This chain's CDR3 is CASSLTGVETQYF. The CDR3 DNA reads TGTGCCAGCAGCTTAACTGGGGTAGAGACCCAGTACTTC.